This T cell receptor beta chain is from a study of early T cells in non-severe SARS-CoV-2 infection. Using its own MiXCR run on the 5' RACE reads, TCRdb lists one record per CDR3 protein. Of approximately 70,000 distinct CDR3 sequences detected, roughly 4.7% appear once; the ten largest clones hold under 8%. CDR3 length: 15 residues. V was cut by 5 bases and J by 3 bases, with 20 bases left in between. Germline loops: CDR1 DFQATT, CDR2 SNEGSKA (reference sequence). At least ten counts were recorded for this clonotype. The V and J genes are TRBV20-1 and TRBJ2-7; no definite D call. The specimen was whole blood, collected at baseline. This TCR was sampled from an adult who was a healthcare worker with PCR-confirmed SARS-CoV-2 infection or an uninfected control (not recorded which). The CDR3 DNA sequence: TGCAGTGCTGGACCTCGCGACCCCTTGCACTACGAGCAGTACTTC. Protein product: CSAGPRDPLHYEQYF.